This TCR beta chain was recorded in a study of blood T cells in healthy people across ages. Overall study findings and caveats: The study could not conclusively compare naive and antigen-experienced cells, given its unsorted PBMCs. The fall in TCR beta diversity per million T cells was roughly linear with age.

This clonotype was picked up one time. What it binds is not known. A second PCR, run for roughly 7 to 12 cycles, used a sample-barcoded 5' primer plus a J-beta primer mix. TCRdb called the 5' RACE reads again in MiXCR, with one record for every CDR3 protein. The sample consists of about 580,000 distinct CDR3 sequences, less than 60% of them appearing once. CDR1 and CDR2 (germline): SGHVS, FQNEAQ. Trimming stripped 4 bases from V and 1 base from J, with 5 bases between. The CDR3 runs to 13 residues. The sequence came from an elderly man in good health. The sequencing sample was made of blood. The V call is TRBV7-8, the J call TRBJ1-5, with D unclear. Here the CDR3 DNA reads TGTGCCAGCAGCTGGTCGAGCAATCAGCCCCAGCATTTT. Amino acid sequence: CASSWSSNQPQHF.